These 20 T cell receptor beta chains came from one sample sequenced in a study of cytomegalovirus exposure and HLA in healthy donors. The repertoire was sequenced with immunoSEQ multiplex PCR; TCRdb's copy has only in-frame clones and lacks some. Seen here are about 160,000 clones, more than 70% observed once, and the top ten hold roughly a tenth. Sequenced: PBMCs. These receptor sequences come from a man between 25 and 39 years old in good health and CMV-seropositive.

Written as DNA, the CDR3 is TGTGCCAGCTCACCGGTTCCAGCGGGGGCCCTCGAGCAGTACTTC. Its protein is CASSPVPAGALEQYF. V gene TRBV18 combines with J gene TRBJ2-7; 8 bases agree with TRBD2. V lost 3 bases to trimming and J lost 6 bases; unmatched junction nucleotides: 10. The germline V gene encodes CDR1 KGHSH and CDR2 LQKENI. The CDR3 totals 15 residues.

This chain connects TRBV7-3 to TRBJ1-1, with a possible D match to TRBD1 (6 bases). V was pared by 6 bases and J by 3 bases, with 14 bases between. Germline V gene sequence: CDR1 SGHTA, CDR2 FQGTGA. The CDR3 is 14 residues long. The CDR3 DNA reads TGTGCCAGCAGTCCGGGACATCGGTACACTGAAGCTTTCTTT. It yields the protein CASSPGHRYTEAFF.

The rearrangement joins TRBV27 to TRBJ2-7, with D possibly being TRBD1 (5 bases). With 0 bases removed from V and 3 bases from J, the gap between germline ends came to 12 bases. Germline V gene lookup returns CDR1 MNHEY and CDR2 SMNVEV (reference sequence). The CDR3 length is 15 residues. The CDR3 is CASSLSQGPYYEQYF. CDR3 bases: TGTGCCAGCAGTTTATCGCAGGGTCCCTACTACGAGCAGTACTTC.

This chain joins TRBV7-8 and TRBJ2-7, with 10 bases identical to TRBD2. This CDR3 spans 15 amino acids. CDR1 is SGHVS, CDR2 FQNEAQ, per germline. With 3 bases clipped from V and 3 bases from J, the junction kept 5 bases outside the gene matches. The CDR3 region is CASSLTSGPYYEQYF. The CDR3 bases are TGTGCCAGCAGCTTGACTAGCGGGCCTTACTACGAGCAGTACTTC.

This clone appeared a few times. The chain joins TRBV7-8 to TRBJ2-7; 14 bases line up with TRBD2. Germline V gene data show CDR1 as SGHVS and CDR2 as FQNEAQ. V was pared by 4 bases and J by 1 base, with 3 bases of the junction left unmatched. The CDR3 covers 16 residues. Written as DNA, the CDR3 is TGTGCCAGCAGCTCTCGGACTAGCGGGAGGTCCTACGAGCAGTACTTC. Translated, it gives CASSSRTSGRSYEQYF.

This clone has a handful of counts. The V call is TRBV18, the J call TRBJ1-2; 10 positions agree with TRBD1. Germline CDR1 is KGHSH and CDR2 is LQKENI. The CDR3 has 15 residues. The V and J ends lost 3 bases and 7 bases, in that order; junction bases with no gene match: 8. This chain's CDR3 is CASSPPPRTGGGYTF. The CDR3 DNA reads as TGTGCCAGCTCACCGCCCCCGAGGACAGGGGGTGGCTACACCTTC.

This clone was seen a few times. The chain carries TRBV2 and TRBJ1-2; D is uncertain. V lost 2 bases, J lost 4 bases, and 8 bases lay in between. Germline-derived CDR1 and CDR2 are SNHLY and FYNNEI. The CDR3 sequence is 13 residues long. The chain's CDR3 is CASSERQVYGYTF. The CDR3 DNA is TGTGCCAGCAGTGAAAGGCAGGTCTATGGCTACACCTTC.

This clone was found once. The chain carries TRBV6-9 and TRBJ1-5, with 9 nucleotides matching TRBD1. The CDR3 is made up of 18 amino acids. The germline V gene encodes CDR1 MNHGY and CDR2 SVAAGI. Trimming removed 8 bases from V and 1 base from J; junction bases left unmatched: 15. Here the CDR3 DNA reads TGTGCCAGCGGACCGGGACAGGGAACCGGGGAGAGCAATCAGCCCCAGCATTTT. It encodes CASGPGQGTGESNQPQHF.

This sequence joins TRBV27 and TRBJ2-7; 10 bases align to TRBD2. This CDR3 region has 14 residues. With 3 bases clipped from V and 6 bases from J, the junction kept 5 bases outside the gene matches. Per germline, CDR1 MNHEY and CDR2 SMNVEV (reference sequence). For the CDR3, the DNA is TGTGCCAGCAGTTTTACTAGCGGGGTTGGCGAGCAGTACTTC. Its protein is CASSFTSGVGEQYF.

This sequence joins TRBV6-6 and TRBJ1-2; 8 bases agree with TRBD1. V lost 6 bases and J lost 8; bases outside the gene matches: 8. Germline CDR1 MNHNY, CDR2 SVGAGI (reference sequence). The CDR3 is 13 amino acids. The CDR3 DNA reads TGTGCCAGCAGGCCTACAGGGGGAGAAGGCTACACCTTC. Its protein is CASRPTGGEGYTF.

This clone was recorded a few times. The V and J genes are TRBV5-1 and TRBJ2-2; D perhaps matches TRBD1 (6 bases). The V and J ends lost 4 bases and 0 bases respectively, with 13 bases between them. Germline assignment: CDR1 SGHRS and CDR2 YFSETQ. This CDR3 has 16 residues. This CDR3 reads CASSMDSVANTGELFF. As DNA, the CDR3 is TGCGCCAGCAGCATGGACAGTGTCGCGAACACCGGGGAGCTGTTTTTT.

The chain carries TRBV7-8 and TRBJ2-2; D is unclear. CDR3 length equals 13 residues. Germline V lookup: CDR1 SGHVS, CDR2 FQNEAQ. V shed 0 bases and J shed 5 bases, with 4 bases lying between them. The CDR3 region is CASSLAPTGELFF. The CDR3 DNA reads TGTGCCAGCAGCTTAGCCCCGACCGGGGAGCTGTTTTTT.

The sample holds a few counts of this clone. CDR3 nucleotide sequence: TGTGTATGGGACAGGTCGATCTATGGCTACACCTTC. This sequence encodes CVWDRSIYGYTF. The chain has TRBV28 and TRBJ1-2; TRBD1 matches 8 bases. CDR3 length: 12 amino acids. In germline, CDR1 is MDHEN, CDR2 SYDVKM.

This clone was detected only once. The chain links TRBV7-2 to TRBJ1-5, with a possible D match to TRBD1 (5 bases). The CDR3 covers 15 residues. Germline V gives CDR1 SGHTA, CDR2 FQGNSA. The V gene lost 5 bases and the J gene lost 4 bases, with 15 bases spanning the gap. CDR3 nucleotide sequence: TGTGCCAGCAGCGCGGGGGGGGGATGGAATCAGCCCCAGCATTTT. Amino acids: CASSAGGGWNQPQHF.

This clone appeared once. The genes are TRBV6-4 and TRBJ2-3, with 11 bases lining up with TRBD2. In germline, CDR1 is MRHNA, CDR2 SNTAGT. The CDR3 spans 16 residues. The ends lost 1 base at V and 2 bases at J; junction bases unmatched: 2. The CDR3 sequence is CASSDLAGGHTDTQYF. The DNA for the CDR3 is TGTGCCAGCAGTGACTTAGCGGGGGGGCACACAGATACGCAGTATTTT.

The J gene is TRBJ2-7, the V gene TRBV11-2; D might be TRBD1 (5 bases). V was pared by 1 base and J by 12 bases, with 16 bases between. The CDR3 consists of 13 residues. In germline, CDR1 is SGHAT, CDR2 FQNNGV. The CDR3 loop reads CASSLAAMGPRYF. For the CDR3, the DNA is TGTGCCAGCAGCTTAGCGGCGATGGGGCCCCGGTACTTC.

This clone was detected only a few times. The chain's CDR3 is CASSFGRQGITEAFF. CDR3 in DNA: TGTGCCAGCAGTTTTGGCCGACAGGGAATCACTGAAGCTTTCTTT. The chain has TRBV27 and TRBJ1-1; 7 positions match TRBD1. Trimming removed 3 bases from V and 4 bases from J; junction bases left unmatched: 8. Germline V CDR1 and CDR2: MNHEY, SMNVEV (reference sequence). The CDR3 spans 15 residues.

This clone has more than one count but fewer than ten. The chain employs TRBV18 and TRBJ1-1; D is possibly TRBD1 (6 bases). Germline V lookup: CDR1 KGHSH, CDR2 LQKENI. The V gene lost 4 bases and the J gene lost 9 bases, with 21 bases spanning the gap. The CDR3 has 15 amino acids. CDR3 residues: CASSRARDIGEKAFF. As DNA, the CDR3 is TGTGCCAGCTCACGAGCCCGGGACATAGGGGAGAAAGCTTTCTTT.

The gene calls are TRBV7-9 and TRBJ1-2; 10 bases are a match to TRBD1. Germline CDR1 SEHNR, CDR2 FQNEAQ (reference sequence). Germline trimming cut 5 bases from V and 6 bases from J; bases unmatched to any gene: 9. The CDR3 length is 15 residues. The CDR3 region has the DNA TGTGCCAGCAGCCGATCGGGGGGGACAGGGGATGGCTACACCTTC. Its translation: CASSRSGGTGDGYTF.

V is TRBV9 and J is TRBJ1-1; D perhaps matches TRBD1 (5 bases). V lost 0 bases to trimming and J lost 6 bases, with 18 bases between them. The CDR3 sequence is 16 residues long. Germline lookup yields CDR1 SGDLS and CDR2 YYNGEE. This CDR3 reads CASSVGRGGVNPEAFF. In DNA form, the CDR3 reads TGTGCCAGCAGCGTAGGGCGGGGAGGGGTAAACCCTGAAGCTTTCTTT.